A selection of T cell receptor beta chains follows, all from one sample in a study of blood T cell repertoires in COVID-19. The protocol was immunoSEQ multiplex PCR, while the TCRdb copy is restricted to in-frame clones and leaves out a portion. The data show roughly 200,000 clones, roughly 82% seen once. The sequenced sample was PBMCs or T cells enriched from blood (not recorded which). These receptors came from a woman aged 60-75 years with acute COVID-19. The CDR3 runs from the conserved cysteine through the conserved F or W. The order of the fields is J gene, V gene, CDR3 protein.

J: TRBJ2-1; V: TRBV6-2/TRBV6-3; CDR3: CASSYHSYGTSGNNEQFF
J: TRBJ2-3; V: TRBV5-1; CDR3: CASRRELADTQYF
J: TRBJ1-5; V: TRBV19; CDR3: CASPAPDGRPFWGNQPQHF
J: TRBJ2-7; V: TRBV19; CDR3: CASSTGRGFSYEQYF
J: TRBJ2-1; V: TRBV25-1; CDR3: CASTLSGLHEQFF
J: TRBJ2-6; V: TRBV18; CDR3: CASSPRLFSGANVLTF
J: TRBJ2-1; V: TRBV7-9; CDR3: CASSPPGLGLNNEQFF
J: TRBJ1-1; V: TRBV6-5; CDR3: CASRLQGASTEAFF
J: TRBJ1-1; V: TRBV7-9; CDR3: CASNLDSTNTEAFF
J: TRBJ2-2; V: TRBV19; CDR3: CASNGGSANTGELFF
J: TRBJ1-2; V: TRBV30; CDR3: CAWETGNNGYTF
J: TRBJ1-5; V: TRBV19; CDR3: CASSPLDGGGNQPQHF
J: TRBJ1-2; V: TRBV5-6; CDR3: CASHRGNYGYTF
J: TRBJ2-5; V: TRBV18; CDR3: CASSPPGQGYQETQYF
J: TRBJ1-5; V: TRBV10-3; CDR3: CAISESTSLFGNQPQHF
J: TRBJ1-4; V: TRBV6-1; CDR3: CASSASFTGGDEKLFF
J: TRBJ2-2; V: TRBV14; CDR3: CASSLFVSTGELFF
J: TRBJ1-2; V: TRBV7-9; CDR3: CASSLEDRASGYTF
J: TRBJ2-1; V: TRBV6-5; CDR3: CASSIRGSYNEQFF
J: TRBJ1-1; V: TRBV6-5; CDR3: CASSWTATLNTEAFF
J: TRBJ1-2; V: TRBV25-1; CDR3: CASSERGGYTF
J: TRBJ1-2; V: TRBV25-1; CDR3: CASSDSGTAYGYTF
J: TRBJ1-2; V: TRBV19; CDR3: CATHLEEGGYTF
J: TRBJ2-5; V: TRBV12-3/TRBV12-4; CDR3: CASSSTNQETQYF
J: TRBJ1-2; V: TRBV28; CDR3: CASQARGLGYGYTF
J: TRBJ1-1; V: TRBV6-5; CDR3: CASSITGMDTEAFF
J: TRBJ2-6; V: TRBV6-5; CDR3: CASSFDHRAGANVLTF
J: TRBJ2-7; V: TRBV7-2; CDR3: CASSNYEQYF
J: TRBJ2-1; V: TRBV10-3; CDR3: CAISADNEQFF
J: TRBJ1-3; V: TRBV7-6; CDR3: CASSLGAGARGNTIYF
J: TRBJ1-5; V: TRBV6-2/TRBV6-3; CDR3: CASSTGGRGSQQPQHF
J: TRBJ2-1; V: TRBV7-6; CDR3: CASSPLATTSYNEQFF
J: TRBJ2-1; V: TRBV19; CDR3: CASTDRGSYNEQFF
J: TRBJ1-6; V: TRBV7-9; CDR3: CASSTSDRGNSPLHF